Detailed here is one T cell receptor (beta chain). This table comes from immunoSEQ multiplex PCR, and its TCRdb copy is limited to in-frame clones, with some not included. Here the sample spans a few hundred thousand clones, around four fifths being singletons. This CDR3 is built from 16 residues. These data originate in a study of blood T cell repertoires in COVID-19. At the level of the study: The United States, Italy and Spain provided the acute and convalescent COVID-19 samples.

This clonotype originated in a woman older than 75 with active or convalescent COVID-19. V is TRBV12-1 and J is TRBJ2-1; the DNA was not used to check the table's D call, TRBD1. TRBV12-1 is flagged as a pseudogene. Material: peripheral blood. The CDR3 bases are TGTGCCAGCAGGGGCAGGGGGAACGAAAGTACTTGGGAGCAGTTCTTC. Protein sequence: CASRGRGNESTWEQFF.